This TCR beta chain was identified in a study of T cells after posttransplantation cyclophosphamide. Overall study findings and caveats: Recipient CMV seropositivity and CMV reactivation strongly tracked TRB clonality.

The table lists this clone with a few counts. Its target is unknown. Here immunoSEQ multiplex PCR was the method, and the copy in TCRdb shows in-frame clones only, minus some. The sample records some 52,000 clones, 85% to 90% being singletons. Deletions cut 2 bases from V and 0 bases from J, with 7 bases between. Germline V gene data show CDR1 as GTSNPN and CDR2 as SVGIG (reference sequence). This CDR3 region has 13 residues. The sequenced material came from PBMCs. This chain connects TRBV30 to TRBJ1-1; D remains ambiguous. The receptor comes from a man aged 30 to 45 with a blood cancer, CMV-positive, and with a related stem cell donor. The CDR3 DNA reads TGTGCCTGGAGTTCACAAATGAACACTGAAGCTTTCTTT. It encodes CAWSSQMNTEAFF.